The clone carrying this TCR beta chain showed up just a few times. The antigen is not known. CDR3 length: 10 residues. Germline loops: CDR1 SGDLS, CDR2 YYNGEE. With 4 bases removed from V and 10 bases from J, the gap between germline ends came to 8 bases. These data are taken from a study of identical twins. Study-level findings and limits: An excess of low generation probability was shown by twin-shared out-of-frame alpha sequences.

One entry per CDR3 protein results from TCRdb running MiXCR on the 5' RACE reads. The data show roughly 1,500,000 distinct CDR3 sequences, around a third seen once. This receptor was obtained from a newborn girl in good health. The rearrangement joins TRBV9 to TRBJ2-5; D is unclear. Material: cord blood. In DNA form, the CDR3 reads TGTGCCAGCAGCCGTCTGGACCAGTACTTC. Amino acids: CASSRLDQYF. Supplemented by reference TRBV9 and TRBJ2-5, the full variable domain reads DSGVTQTPKHLITATGQRVTLRCSPRSGDLSVYWYQQSLDQGLQFLIQYYNGEERAKGNILERFSAQQFPDLHSELNLSSLELGDSALYFCASSRLDQYFGPGTRLLVL.